Presented here are 19 T cell receptor beta chains from one specimen sequenced in a study of shared clonotypes between healthy human individuals. TCRdb keeps only in-frame clones here, not all; method: immunoSEQ multiplex PCR. The top ten clones hold 0.95% to 1.5% of a sample with under 2,000,000 clones, just under 95% of them seen once. Positive CCR7 selection of CD45RO-negative cells yielded the naive CD8 cells, and terminally differentiated effector memory CD45RA+ cells were excluded. The specimen sequenced was naive CD8+ T cells sorted from blood. These receptor sequences come from a man aged 18 to 29 in good health.

The chain links TRBV7-2 to TRBJ2-7; TRBD2 aligns across 7 bases. Germline loops: CDR1 SGHTA, CDR2 FQGNSA. The V and J ends lost 4 bases and 4 bases, in that order; junction bases with no gene match: 10. The CDR3 is made up of 15 amino acids. The CDR3 nucleotides are TGTGCCAGCAGCTCCCCCGCTAGCGGATCTTACGAGCAGTACTTC. It translates to CASSSPASGSYEQYF. The whole variable domain, filled in from reference TRBV7-2 and TRBJ2-7, reads GAGVSQSPSNKVTEKGKDVELRCDPISGHTALYWYRQSLGQGLEFLIYFQGNSAPDKSGLPSDRFSAERTGGSVSTLTIQRTQQEDSAVYLCASSSPASGSYEQYFGPGTRLTVT.

The V and J genes are TRBV7-9 and TRBJ2-3; 7 bases map to TRBD2. CDR3 size: 15 residues. V trimming: 5 bases; J trimming: 0 bases; junction bases outside the gene matches: 5. From germline, CDR1 is SEHNR and CDR2 FQNEAQ (reference sequence). CDR3: CASSTTSPSTDTQYF. The CDR3 DNA sequence: TGTGCCAGCAGCACGACTAGCCCCAGCACAGATACGCAGTATTTT.

In the case of this clone: This specimen includes other DNA sequences encoding the same CDR3. V gene TRBV6-5 combines with J gene TRBJ1-2; 7 nucleotides line up with TRBD1. The germline gives CDR1 MNHEY, CDR2 SVGAGI. Trimming at V came to 5 bases and at J to 2 bases, leaving 2 bases not matched to a gene. The CDR3 is made up of 13 amino acids. The CDR3, as DNA: TGTGCCAGCAGTACGACAGGGAACTATGGCTACACCTTC. Translated, it gives CASSTTGNYGYTF.

The chain combines TRBV11-2 with TRBJ2-2; D remains unclear. Trimming took 1 base from V and 3 from J, leaving 9 bases between them. The germline V gene encodes CDR1 SGHAT and CDR2 FQNNGV. The CDR3 has 15 residues. The CDR3 protein is CASSLANGHTGELFF. In nucleotides, the CDR3 is TGTGCCAGCAGCTTAGCGAATGGGCACACCGGGGAGCTGTTTTTT.

The chain combines TRBV6-5 with TRBJ1-1; D remains unclear. The CDR3 has 14 residues. Germline CDR1 reads MNHEY; CDR2 reads SVGAGI. Trimming pared 5 bases from V and 4 bases from J, leaving 14 bases between. The CDR3: CASSGDSWATEAFF. The CDR3 bases are TGTGCCAGCAGTGGGGATTCCTGGGCCACTGAAGCTTTCTTT.

V usage is TRBV27 and J usage is TRBJ1-5, with 10 bases fitting TRBD1. The germline V gene encodes CDR1 MNHEY and CDR2 SMNVEV (reference sequence). Trimming removed 7 bases from V and 2 bases from J; junction bases left unmatched: 5. This CDR3 contains 15 residues. Here the CDR3 reads CASKTGTGGNQPQHF. The CDR3 DNA reads TGTGCCAGCAAGACCGGGACAGGGGGCAATCAGCCCCAGCATTTT.

As concerns this clone: Other DNA sequences from this sample encode an identical CDR3 as well. The chain is built from TRBV7-9 and TRBJ1-1, with a tentative D call TRBD1 (5 bases). This CDR3 spans 11 amino acids. V gave up 3 bases and J gave up 7 bases, with 6 bases separating them. Germline V gene sequence: CDR1 SEHNR, CDR2 FQNEAQ (reference sequence). CDR3 sequence: CASSFDSEAFF. CDR3 sequence (DNA): TGTGCCAGCAGCTTCGACAGTGAAGCTTTCTTT. Filled out from reference TRBV7-9 and TRBJ1-1, the complete variable domain reads DTGVSQNPRHKITKRGQNVTFRCDPISEHNRLYWYRQTLGQGPEFLTYFQNEAQLEKSRLLSDRFSAERPKGSFSTLEIQRTEQGDSAMYLCASSFDSEAFFGQGTRLTVV.

Comment on this clone: This sample also contains other DNA sequences that code for the same CDR3. The chain recombines TRBV5-1 with TRBJ2-1; D not resolved. Germline V gene lookup returns CDR1 SGHRS and CDR2 YFSETQ. V was trimmed by 2 bases and J by 4 bases, leaving 4 bases between them. This CDR3 contains 12 residues. The CDR3 is CASSFSYNEQFF. In nucleotides, the CDR3 is TGCGCCAGCAGCTTTTCGTACAATGAGCAGTTCTTC.

As DNA, the CDR3 is TGCGCCAGAAGGACTAGCGGGAGGAGGGTTGGGGAGACCCAGTACTTC. It is translated as CARRTSGRRVGETQYF. J is TRBJ2-5 and V is TRBV10-1, with 14 bases aligning to TRBD2. Losses at the gene ends were 9 bases for V and 5 bases for J; bases not matched to a gene: 11. The CDR3 has 16 residues. Germline CDR1 WNHNN, CDR2 SYGVQD (reference sequence).

This clone was observed a handful of times. The sample carries other DNA sequences with the same CDR3. The chain employs TRBV7-9 and TRBJ1-2, with 7 bases fitting TRBD1. The junction had 2 bases not matched to a gene; V was cut back by 0 bases and J by 1 base. Germline CDR1 reads SEHNR; CDR2 reads FQNEAQ (reference sequence). The CDR3 length is 15 residues. CDR3 nucleotides: TGTGCCAGCAGCTTAGCTCGACAGGGTAACTATGGCTACACCTTC. Its protein is CASSLARQGNYGYTF.

This chain uses TRBV7-2 with TRBJ2-7, with 7 positions matching TRBD2. This CDR3 has 19 amino acids. The germline gives CDR1 SGHTA, CDR2 FQGNSA. J gave up 2 bases and V 1 base, and 17 bases lay outside the gene matches. The CDR3: CASSLGNSPLAGGTYEQYF. Written as DNA, the CDR3 is TGTGCCAGCAGCTTAGGGAACTCCCCATTAGCGGGCGGAACCTACGAGCAGTACTTC.

The chain recombines TRBV6-5 with TRBJ1-1; unclear D gene. The V gene lost 3 bases and the J gene lost 5 bases, with 16 bases spanning the gap. This CDR3 is 15 amino acids long. Germline values: CDR1 MNHEY, CDR2 SVGAGI. The CDR3 loop is CASSYSGGMETEAFF. CDR3 in DNA: TGTGCCAGCAGTTATTCTGGAGGGATGGAGACTGAAGCTTTCTTT.

This clone was picked up one time. V usage is TRBV27 and J usage is TRBJ2-3; perhaps TRBD2 as D (5 bases). The germline gives CDR1 MNHEY, CDR2 SMNVEV (reference sequence). Deletions cut 8 bases from V and 5 bases from J, with 17 bases between. The CDR3 is 14 residues long. The CDR3 DNA is TGTGCCAGCCGGTTTGTTGCGGGCAAAGATACGCAGTATTTT. Translated, it gives CASRFVAGKDTQYF.

This chain uses TRBV6-6 with TRBJ2-7; 7 nucleotides match TRBD1. The V segment lost 7 bases and the J segment 3 bases; nucleotides outside the gene matches: 3. CDR3 length: 12 amino acids. Germline V gene sequence: CDR1 MNHNY, CDR2 SVGAGI (reference sequence). CDR3 nucleotide sequence: TGTGCCAGCAATCGACAGGGCTACGAGCAGTACTTC. As protein: CASNRQGYEQYF.

The rearrangement joins TRBV7-8 to TRBJ2-1, with 9 bases matching TRBD1. CDR1 and CDR2 (germline): SGHVS, FQNEAQ. The CDR3 length is 17 residues. Trimming cost V 1 base and J 7 bases; bases outside gene matches: 11. The CDR3 nucleotides are TGTGCCAGCAGCTTAGTGACCGGGACAGGGTCGGTGAATGAGCAGTTCTTC. Translated, it gives CASSLVTGTGSVNEQFF. Filled out from reference TRBV7-8 and TRBJ2-1, the complete variable domain reads GAGVSQSPRYKVAKRGQDVALRCDPISGHVSLFWYQQALGQGPEFLTYFQNEAQLDKSGLPSDRFFAERPEGSVSTLKIQRTQQEDSAVYLCASSLVTGTGSVNEQFFGPGTRLTVL.

Here the CDR3 reads CASSQTGHLDGEQFF. CDR3 coding DNA: TGTGCCAGCAGCCAGACCGGCCACCTCGACGGTGAGCAGTTCTTC. The chain uses TRBV14 and TRBJ2-1; D uncertain. The CDR3 sequence is 15 residues long. Trimming removed 3 bases at V and 9 bases at J, with 18 bases between. Germline V gene lookup returns CDR1 SGHDN and CDR2 FVKESK.

The chain has TRBV9 and TRBJ2-7; 9 nucleotides line up with TRBD1. Germline CDR1 is SGDLS and CDR2 is YYNGEE. CDR3 size: 15 residues. V trimming: 0 bases; J trimming: 6 bases; junction bases outside the gene matches: 7. CDR3 protein: CASSVGGTGIFEQYF. CDR3 DNA sequence: TGTGCCAGCAGCGTAGGGGGGACAGGGATCTTCGAGCAGTACTTC.

This chain connects TRBV10-2 to TRBJ2-5; maybe TRBD1 (6 bases). This CDR3 has 16 amino acids. Germline V CDR1 and CDR2: WSHSY, SAAADI. The ends were cut back, 8 bases at V and 5 bases at J, with 24 bases in the middle. The CDR3 DNA reads as TGCGCCAGCGGGTTTTACGGGACAACCCCTGGGGAGACCCAGTACTTC. It translates to CASGFYGTTPGETQYF.

V gene TRBV12-1 combines with J gene TRBJ2-7; the table calls TRBD2, which could not be checked here. TRBV12-1 is an annotated pseudogene. This CDR3 contains 13 residues. This chain's CDR3 is CASILALAYEQYF. Here the CDR3 DNA reads TGTGCCAGCATCCTAGCCCTTGCTTACGAGCAGTACTTC.